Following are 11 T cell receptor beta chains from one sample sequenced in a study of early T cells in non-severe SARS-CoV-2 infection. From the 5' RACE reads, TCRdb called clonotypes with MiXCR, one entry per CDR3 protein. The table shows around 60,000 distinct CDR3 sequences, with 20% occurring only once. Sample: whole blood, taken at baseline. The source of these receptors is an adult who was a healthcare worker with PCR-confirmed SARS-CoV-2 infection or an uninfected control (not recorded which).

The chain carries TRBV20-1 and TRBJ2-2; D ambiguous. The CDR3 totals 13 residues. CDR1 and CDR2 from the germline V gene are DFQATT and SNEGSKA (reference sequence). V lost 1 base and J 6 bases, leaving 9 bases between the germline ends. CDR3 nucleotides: TGCAGTGCTAGAGCTCAGACCGCCGGGGAGCTGTTTTTT. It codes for CSARAQTAGELFF.

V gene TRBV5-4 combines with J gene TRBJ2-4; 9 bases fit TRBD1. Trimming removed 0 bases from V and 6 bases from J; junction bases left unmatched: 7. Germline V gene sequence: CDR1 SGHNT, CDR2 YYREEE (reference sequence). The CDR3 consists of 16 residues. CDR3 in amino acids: CASSLAGGQGLNIQYF. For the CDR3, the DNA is TGTGCCAGCAGCTTGGCCGGGGGACAGGGTTTAAACATTCAGTACTTC.

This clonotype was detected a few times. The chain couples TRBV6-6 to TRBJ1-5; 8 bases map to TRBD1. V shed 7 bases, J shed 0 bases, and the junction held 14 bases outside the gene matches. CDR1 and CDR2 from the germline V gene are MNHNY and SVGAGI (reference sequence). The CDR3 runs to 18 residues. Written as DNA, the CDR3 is TGTGCCAGCACTGGACAGGGAGGCTCTGGATATAGCAATCAGCCCCAGCATTTT. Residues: CASTGQGGSGYSNQPQHF.

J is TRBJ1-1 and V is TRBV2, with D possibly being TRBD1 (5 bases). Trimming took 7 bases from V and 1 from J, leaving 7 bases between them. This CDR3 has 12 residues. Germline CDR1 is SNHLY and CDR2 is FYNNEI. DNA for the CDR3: TGTGCCAGCAAGACAGCGAACACTGAAGCTTTCTTT. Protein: CASKTANTEAFF.

The CDR3 reads CASSPDRWGSEQFF. The DNA of the CDR3 is TGTGCCAGCAGCCCGGACAGGTGGGGGAGTGAGCAGTTCTTC. This rearrangement joins TRBV11-2 to TRBJ2-1; 7 bases agree with TRBD1. V gave up 5 bases and J gave up 9 bases; unmatched junction bases: 10. CDR1 SGHAT and CDR2 FQNNGV come from the germline V gene. The CDR3 totals 14 residues.

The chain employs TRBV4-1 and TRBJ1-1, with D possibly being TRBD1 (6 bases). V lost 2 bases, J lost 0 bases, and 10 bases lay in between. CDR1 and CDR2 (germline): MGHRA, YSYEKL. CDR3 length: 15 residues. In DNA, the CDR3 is TGCGCCAGCAGCCAATCGGGACACCTGAACACTGAAGCTTTCTTT. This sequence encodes CASSQSGHLNTEAFF.

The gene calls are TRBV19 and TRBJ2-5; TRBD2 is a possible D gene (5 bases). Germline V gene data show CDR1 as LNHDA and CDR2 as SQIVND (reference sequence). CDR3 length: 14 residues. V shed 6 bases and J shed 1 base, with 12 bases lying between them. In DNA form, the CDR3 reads TGTGCCAGTAGACCCAAAAGCGGCCAAGAGACCCAGTACTTC. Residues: CASRPKSGQETQYF.

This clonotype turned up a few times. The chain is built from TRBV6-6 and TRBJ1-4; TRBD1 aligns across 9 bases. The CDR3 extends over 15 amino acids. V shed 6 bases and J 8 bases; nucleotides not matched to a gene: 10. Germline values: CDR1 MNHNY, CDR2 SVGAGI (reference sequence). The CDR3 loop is CASRKHTGGREKLFF. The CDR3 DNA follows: TGTGCCAGCAGAAAACACACAGGGGGCAGGGAAAAACTGTTTTTT.

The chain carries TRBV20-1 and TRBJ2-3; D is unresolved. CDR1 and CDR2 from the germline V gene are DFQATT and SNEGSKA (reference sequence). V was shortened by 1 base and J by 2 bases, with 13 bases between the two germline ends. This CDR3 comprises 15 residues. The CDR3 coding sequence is TGCAGTGCTAGAGTAGGGCTACTGCTCACAGATACGCAGTATTTT. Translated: CSARVGLLLTDTQYF.

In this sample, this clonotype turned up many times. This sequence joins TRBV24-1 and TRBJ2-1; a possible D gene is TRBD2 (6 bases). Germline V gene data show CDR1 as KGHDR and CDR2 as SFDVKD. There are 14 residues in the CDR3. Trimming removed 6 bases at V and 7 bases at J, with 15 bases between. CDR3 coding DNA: TGTGCCACCAGTTCGGGCGGGGAATTTAATGAGCAGTTCTTC. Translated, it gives CATSSGGEFNEQFF.

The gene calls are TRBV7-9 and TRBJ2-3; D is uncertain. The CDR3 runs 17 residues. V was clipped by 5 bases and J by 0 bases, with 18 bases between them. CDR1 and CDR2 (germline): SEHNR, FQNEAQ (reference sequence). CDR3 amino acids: CASSRDIFALSTDTQYF. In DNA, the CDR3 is TGTGCCAGCAGCCGCGACATATTTGCCTTAAGCACAGATACGCAGTATTTT.